The source of this T cell receptor beta chain is a study of cytomegalovirus exposure and HLA in healthy donors. Notes on the study in general: The classifier, whose performance was assessed in both the original and validation cohorts, reportedly diagnosed cytomegalovirus status with high specificity and sensitivity.

This CDR3 region has 20 residues. J lost 2 bases, V lost 2 bases, and 21 bases had no gene match. The germline CDR1 and CDR2 sequences are LNHDA and SQIVND (reference sequence). Concerning this clone: The antigen remains unidentified.

Use of 60 Vbeta and 13 Jbeta primers characterized the PCR. In the original processing: A follow-up analysis tallied 70 million to 80 million unique TCR beta chains, 8.5 million to 14 million shared. The protocol was immunoSEQ multiplex PCR, while the TCRdb copy is restricted to in-frame clones and leaves out a portion. V and J calls and clone size are those listed in that table; D and trimming were worked out from the DNA. The sample has 200,000 or so clones, approximately 80% seen once. Sequenced: PBMCs. This clonotype originated in a girl aged 10-17 years in good health and CMV-seronegative. The genes are TRBV19 and TRBJ2-7; 7 positions match TRBD2. CDR3 loop: CASSIKGHPAGVGSPYEQYF. The DNA of the CDR3 is TGTGCCAGTAGTATAAAAGGACACCCGGCGGGGGTAGGGTCTCCCTACGAGCAGTACTTC.